This entry concerns a single TCR beta chain. Its antigen remains unknown. This sample stems from a study of T cells expressing NK-cell markers. Across the study: In sorted CD3+CD56+NKG2C+, CD3+CD56+NKG2C- and CD3+CD56-NKG2C+ T cells, TCR beta repertoires were obtained. Within the sequenced cohort of eight donors, seven exhibited HCMV seropositivity and one was seronegative.

TCRdb reprocessed the 5' RACE reads; each CDR3 protein has one entry and no DNA is given. This table holds about 370,000 distinct CDR3 sequences. Germline loops: CDR1 DFQATT, CDR2 SNEGSKA (reference sequence). This CDR3 spans 16 amino acids. Study-level findings and limits: The share of CD8+ T cells held by dominant NKG2C+ clonotypes was roughly 1.0-8% in roughly 6 donors. For four donors, these clonotypes were likewise the leading ones in the CD3+CD56-NKG2C+ fraction.

Sample: blood T cells: a sorted CD56 or NKG2C T cell subset, CD4+ or CD8+ T cells, or bulk PBMC T cells (not recorded which). The sequence came from a woman aged 50 to 60 in good health. The chain has TRBV20-1 and TRBJ2-2; TCRdb gives TRBD1 as the D gene, but with no DNA this cannot be confirmed. The CDR3 loop reads CSARPPGQGAGGELFF.